The T cell receptor (beta chain) under discussion was sequenced for a study of PD-1 blockade in classical Hodgkin lymphoma. Note on this clone: What it binds is unknown.

Points from the study as a whole: Prior therapy or disease activity may underlie the repertoire differences, whose causes remain undefined. The study found complete responders had baseline diversity similar to newly diagnosed patients.

Germline V gene data show CDR1 as MDHEN and CDR2 as SYDVKM. Deletions cut 3 bases from V and 13 bases from J, with 21 bases between. The CDR3 consists of 15 residues. Using immunoSEQ multiplex PCR, the repertoire was profiled, and TCRdb retains in-frame clones only, with some absent. Of around 45,000 clones in the sample, over 55% are singletons; the top ten hold 3% to 3.5%. With no exception, relapse followed autologous stem cell transplantation in all patients, and brentuximab vedotin exposure varied. The chain employs TRBV28 and TRBJ2-2; the D gene could be TRBD1 or TRBD2 (5 bases each). The sequencing here drew on peripheral blood mononuclear cells (PBMCs), taken at baseline. The receptor was isolated from a human donor with classical Hodgkin lymphoma. CDR3 sequence (DNA): TGTGCCAGCAGTTTGGCGAACCCGGGACCCCGAGGGCTGTTTTTT. Translated: CASSLANPGPRGLFF. Looking up the rest from reference TRBV28 and TRBJ2-2 gives the full variable domain: DVKVTQSSRYLVKRTGEKVFLECVQDMDHENMFWYRQDPGLGLRLIYFSYDVKMKEKGDIPEGYSVSREKKERFSLILESASTNQTSMYLCASSLANPGPRGLFFGEGSRLTVL.